Below, 19 T cell receptor beta chains from the same sample are listed, as sequenced in a study of response to subunit inactivated influenza vaccine. TCRdb fed the RT-PCR reads into MiXCR, producing one record per CDR3 protein. The table lists more than 250,000 distinct CDR3 sequences, roughly a fifth of them singletons. Here the sequenced sample was PBMCs from blood, taken 21 months after vaccination. Receptor source: a man aged 45 to 75 who received an inactivated influenza vaccine.

The chain recombines TRBV4-3 with TRBJ2-2; perhaps TRBD1 as D (6 bases). Trimming removed 5 bases at V and 0 bases at J, with 13 bases between. CDR3 length: 16 residues. Germline lookup yields CDR1 LGHNA and CDR2 YSLEER. The CDR3 coding sequence is TGCGCCAGCAGCTCAACAGGGTATGCGAACACCGGGGAGCTGTTTTTT. Its protein is CASSSTGYANTGELFF.

The V call is TRBV18, the J call TRBJ2-1, with 8 nucleotides matching TRBD2. Germline assignment: CDR1 KGHSH and CDR2 LQKENI. After removal of 2 bases from V and 3 bases from J, the junction contained 3 bases not matched to a gene. This CDR3 is built from 15 residues. The chain's CDR3 is CASSPSSGDYNEQFF. The CDR3 bases are TGTGCCAGCTCACCAAGTAGCGGGGACTACAATGAGCAGTTCTTC.

Only a few counts were recorded for this clonotype. The genes are TRBV28 and TRBJ1-2; 8 bases match TRBD1. V lost 2 bases and J lost 1; bases outside the gene matches: 6. The CDR3 contains 16 residues. Per germline, CDR1 MDHEN and CDR2 SYDVKM. Here the CDR3 reads CASSLRPGQVNYGYTF. The DNA of the CDR3 is TGTGCCAGCAGTTTAAGACCGGGACAGGTTAACTATGGCTACACCTTC.

The chain uses TRBV2 and TRBJ2-2, with TRBD1 matching over 10 bases. V shed 2 bases and J 5 bases; nucleotides not matched to a gene: 8. Looked up from germline, CDR1 is SNHLY and CDR2 is FYNNEI. The CDR3 contains 17 residues. CDR3 protein: CASSEFGTGVNTGELFF. The CDR3 DNA sequence: TGTGCCAGCAGTGAATTTGGGACAGGGGTAAATACCGGGGAGCTGTTTTTT.

This clonotype has a handful of counts. The V gene is TRBV12-3 or TRBV12-4, the J gene TRBJ1-4; TRBD1 is a possible D gene (5 bases). V was shortened by 6 bases and J by 7 bases, with 12 bases between the two germline ends. The CDR3 sequence is 13 residues long. CDR3 in amino acids: CASSKGVIEKLFF. The CDR3 nucleotides read TGTGCCAGCAGCAAAGGGGTGATTGAAAAACTGTTTTTT.

About this clonotype itself: One base away lies a much larger clone, so this may be a sequencing read error. V usage is TRBV7-9 and J usage is TRBJ2-2; tentative D call: TRBD1 (5 bases). The length of the CDR3 is 12 residues. The V gene lost 6 bases and the J gene lost 5 bases, with 7 bases spanning the gap. Germline V gives CDR1 SEHNR, CDR2 FQNEAQ (reference sequence). The DNA for the CDR3 is TGTGCCAGCAGACCAGGGACCGGGGAGCTGTTTTTT. Its translation is CASRPGTGELFF.

This clonotype has ten or more counts. The genes are TRBV20-1 and TRBJ1-5, with 11 bases identical to TRBD1. Per germline, CDR1 DFQATT and CDR2 SNEGSKA (reference sequence). This CDR3 contains 16 residues. V lost 3 bases to trimming and J lost 1 base; unmatched junction nucleotides: 5. The CDR3: CSARPGTGGSNQPQHF. CDR3 DNA sequence: TGCAGTGCTAGGCCCGGGACAGGGGGGAGCAATCAGCCCCAGCATTTT.

The V call is TRBV28, the J call TRBJ2-6; D is uncertain. Trimming removed 4 bases at V and 0 bases at J, with 4 bases between. CDR1 is MDHEN, CDR2 SYDVKM, per germline. The CDR3 consists of 14 residues. CDR3 in amino acids: CASSSRSGANVLTF. CDR3 DNA: TGTGCCAGCAGTTCCCGCTCTGGGGCCAACGTCCTGACTTTC.

This clonotype has more than one count but fewer than ten. This chain uses TRBV20-1 with TRBJ2-5; 12 nucleotides align to TRBD2. V was clipped by 5 bases and J by 5 bases; unmatched bases: 9. There are 15 residues in the CDR3. Germline V lookup: CDR1 DFQATT, CDR2 SNEGSKA (reference sequence). The chain's CDR3 is CSAGGLAGPRETQYF. The CDR3 bases are TGCAGTGCTGGGGGACTAGCGGGCCCCCGGGAGACCCAGTACTTC.

This clonotype showed up just once. In this CDR3 the conserved last residue, phenylalanine or tryptophan, is missing, so a read error is likely. The V gene is TRBV10-3, the J gene TRBJ1-1; TRBD1 is a possible D gene (5 bases). Trimming took off 10 bases at V and 0 bases at J, with 9 bases between the two ends. The CDR3 covers 12 residues. CDR1 is ENHRY, CDR2 SYGVKD, per germline. The CDR3 loop reads CATRGMNTEAFY. CDR3 bases: TGTGCCACCCGGGGCATGAACACTGAAGCTTTCTAT.

This clonotype showed up many times. V is TRBV3-1 and J is TRBJ1-6; D unresolved. The CDR3 runs to 16 residues. Trimming cost V 0 bases and J 6 bases, with 12 bases left between them. Germline loops: CDR1 LGHDT, CDR2 YNNKEL (reference sequence). The CDR3 DNA is TGTGCCAGCAGCCAAGATCTTCCGGGGTTTAATTCACCCCTCCACTTT. Translated: CASSQDLPGFNSPLHF.

This clonotype was found once. V usage is TRBV5-1 and J usage is TRBJ2-2; the D gene is possibly TRBD2 (6 bases). The V and J ends lost 6 bases and 5 bases respectively, with 17 bases between them. The CDR3 is 15 amino acids. Germline V gene lookup returns CDR1 SGHRS and CDR2 YFSETQ. Here the CDR3 DNA reads TGCGCCAGCACCACGGCTGGGGGGATAACCGGGGAGCTGTTTTTT. It is translated as CASTTAGGITGELFF.

This rearrangement joins TRBV20-1 to TRBJ1-2, with 10 bases that match TRBD1. J gave up 14 bases and V 5 bases, and 8 bases lay outside the gene matches. This CDR3 spans 11 amino acids. Germline CDR1 reads DFQATT; CDR2 reads SNEGSKA (reference sequence). The CDR3 nucleotides read TGCAGTGCTCCCAAGACAGGGGGCGAGACCTTC. It is translated as CSAPKTGGETF.

This clonotype was observed a handful of times. The chain links TRBV7-2 to TRBJ2-3; 11 bases map to TRBD2. The CDR3 consists of 14 residues. In germline, CDR1 is SGHTA, CDR2 FQGNSA. V lost 6 bases and J lost 4; bases outside the gene matches: 3. The CDR3 bases are TGTGCCAGCAGTACTAGCGGGAGTGCAGATACGCAGTATTTT. Residues: CASSTSGSADTQYF.

This sequence joins TRBV9 and TRBJ2-3; 8 bases are a match to TRBD2. After removal of 2 bases from V and 3 bases from J, the junction contained 14 bases not matched to a gene. Per germline, CDR1 SGDLS and CDR2 YYNGEE. CDR3 length equals 18 residues. The CDR3 bases are TGTGCCAGCAGCGTCCGATCCGGGGGGGGCTCTGTTACAGATACGCAGTATTTT. It specifies CASSVRSGGGSVTDTQYF.

This clonotype was observed a handful of times. The chain is built from TRBV7-2 and TRBJ1-6; D is ambiguous. Germline V gives CDR1 SGHTA, CDR2 FQGNSA. CDR3 length equals 16 residues. V was cut by 1 base and J by 0 bases, with 7 bases left in between. The CDR3, as DNA: TGTGCCAGCAGCTTAGACATAGGCTCCTATAATTCACCCCTCCACTTT. Its protein product is CASSLDIGSYNSPLHF.

This clonotype has more than one count but fewer than ten. The chain couples TRBV5-1 to TRBJ1-1; a possible D gene is TRBD1 (6 bases). This CDR3 has 16 residues. Germline CDR1 and CDR2: SGHRS and YFSETQ. The V gene lost 4 bases and the J gene lost 0 bases, with 16 bases spanning the gap. The CDR3 DNA sequence: TGCGCCAGCAGCGTTGATTGGGCAGGGGTGAACACTGAAGCTTTCTTT. The encoded protein is CASSVDWAGVNTEAFF.

The rearrangement joins TRBV12-5 to TRBJ2-7, with a tentative D call TRBD1 (6 bases). V was clipped by 7 bases and J by 3 bases, with 16 bases between them. The CDR3 loop spans 14 amino acids. Germline-derived CDR1 and CDR2 are LGHNT and FRNRAP. The CDR3 loop reads CASAPGHRNYEQYF. DNA of the CDR3: TGTGCTAGTGCCCCGGGACACCGAAACTACGAGCAGTACTTC.

V and J are TRBV6-2 or TRBV6-3 and TRBJ2-5; no clear D. The CDR3 has 12 amino acids. Trimming took off 1 base at V and 6 bases at J, with 6 bases between the two ends. Germline CDR1 and CDR2: MNHEY and SVGEGT. Here the CDR3 DNA reads TGTGCCAGCAGTTACTTTGGACAGACCCAGTACTTC. This translates into CASSYFGQTQYF.